The TCR beta chain described here comes from a study of CD8+ T cells in alopecia areata. Study-level results: Scalp and blood retained many expanded lesional clones during tofacitinib. Against the mouse data, patients shared TCRs less clearly, possibly for HLA reasons.

On this clone itself: Its target is unknown.

Extracted from the samples, RNA was reverse transcribed into cDNA to serve as the sequencing template. Produced via immunoSEQ multiplex PCR; TCRdb's table is partial and in-frame only. The sample consists of around 300,000 clones, over 45% of them appearing once. Treatment reported: oral pan-JAK inhibitor, 5-10 mg twice daily. Lesional scalp punch biopsies and peripheral blood were collected from alopecia areata patients. A FACSAria was used to sort CD4+ and CD8+ T cells. These cells came from PBMCs. Sequences were derived from CD4+ T cells sorted from blood, sampled around week 54, from a patient treated with tofacitinib. The TCR comes from a human donor with alopecia areata.

DNA for the CDR3: TGTGCCAGTCGGGGGGACAGGGGTTCTGTCTATTGGTACACCTTC. This encodes CASRGDRGSVYWYTF. The rearrangement joins TRBV27 to TRBJ1-2; 10 nucleotides match TRBD1. Looked up from germline, CDR1 is MNHEY and CDR2 is SMNVEV (reference sequence). The V gene end was trimmed by 9 bases and the J gene end by 11 bases; junction bases not matched to a gene: 18. The CDR3 extends over 15 amino acids.